The rows below give T cell receptor beta chains drawn from one sample of a study of T cells after yellow fever vaccination. TCRdb reprocessed the 5' RACE reads via MiXCR and lists one record per CDR3 protein. The sample has about 330,000 distinct CDR3 sequences, around 8.1% seen once; the top ten hold approximately 18%. Sequencing was performed on PBMCs, taken approximately 47 days after the first yellow fever vaccination. These receptors were taken from a man between 18 and 29 years old who received the YFV17D yellow fever vaccine. Both conserved end residues are part of each CDR3. Fields, in order: J gene, V gene, clone size, D gene, CDR3 protein, CDR3 DNA. The D gene is left open where the match is weak. Size is stated for part of the rows, as once, few or many counts, or as a class when the clone is expanded.

TRBJ2-3,TRBV12-3/TRBV12-4,few,TRBD2,CASSSAAGLGTDTQYF,TGTGCCAGCAGTTCCGCAGCGGGGTTAGGCACAGATACGCAGTATTTT
TRBJ1-6,TRBV12-3/TRBV12-4,-,TRBD1,CASRNRGRNSPLHF,TGTGCCAGCAGAAACAGGGGGCGGAATTCACCCCTCCACTTT
TRBJ2-7,TRBV7-2,few,-,CASSSVGWAYEQYF,TGTGCCAGCAGCTCCGTCGGTTGGGCCTACGAGCAGTACTTC
TRBJ2-2,TRBV7-9,-,-,CASSLLVDAGELFF,TGTGCCAGCAGCTTATTAGTTGATGCCGGGGAGCTGTTTTTT
TRBJ2-1,TRBV4-1,-,TRBD1,CASSQGGGTGDYNEQFF,TGCGCCAGCAGCCAAGGGGGCGGGACAGGGGACTACAATGAGCAGTTCTTC
TRBJ1-4,TRBV6-1,-,-,CASRRSPTNEKLFF,TGTGCCAGCAGGCGGTCCCCAACTAATGAAAAACTGTTTTTT
TRBJ1-5,TRBV28,few,-,CASSFTGTSNQPQHF,TGTGCCAGCAGTTTTACAGGGACGAGCAATCAGCCCCAGCATTTT
TRBJ2-3,TRBV7-9,-,TRBD2,CASSPRVAGGVTDTQYF,TGTGCCAGCAGCCCCCGCGTCGCGGGGGGTGTCACAGATACGCAGTATTTT
TRBJ2-3,TRBV5-4,few,-,CASSLELGARDTQYF,TGTGCCAGCAGCTTGGAGTTGGGGGCCCGGGATACGCAGTATTTT
TRBJ2-1,TRBV20-1,few,-,CSAPLPGARNEQFF,TGCAGTGCCCCCCTCCCCGGGGCTCGGAATGAGCAGTTCTTC
TRBJ2-5,TRBV7-2,few,-,CASSFGIQETQYF,TGTGCCAGCAGCTTCGGGATCCAAGAGACCCAGTACTTC
TRBJ2-2,TRBV29-1,few,-,CSVPMTTGELFF,TGCAGCGTTCCTATGACCACCGGGGAGCTGTTTTTT
TRBJ2-5,TRBV6-5,few,-,CASRTPRGTQYF,TGTGCCAGCAGAACCCCGCGAGGGACCCAGTACTTC
TRBJ1-1,TRBV5-4,few,-,CASSLHGRGNTEAFF,TGTGCCAGCAGCTTACATGGTCGGGGGAACACTGAAGCTTTCTTT
TRBJ2-3,TRBV6-5,few,TRBD2,CASSYSTSGGLDTQYF,TGTGCCAGCAGTTACTCGACTAGCGGGGGTCTGGATACGCAGTATTTT
TRBJ1-2,TRBV2,few,TRBD1,CASSEALQGGGYTF,TGTGCCAGCAGTGAAGCGCTACAGGGGGGGGGCTACACCTTC
TRBJ1-2,TRBV7-2,-,-,CASSPPRIDYGYTF,TGTGCCAGCAGCCCCCCACGGATTGACTATGGCTACACCTTC
TRBJ2-2,TRBV9,-,TRBD2,CASSGLTSGGGTGELFF,TGTGCCAGCAGCGGATTAACTAGCGGGGGGGGTACCGGGGAGCTGTTTTTT
TRBJ1-2,TRBV12-3/TRBV12-4,-,TRBD1,CASSLRNRGVGYGYTF,TGTGCCAGCAGTTTACGTAACAGGGGGGTTGGCTATGGCTACACCTTC
TRBJ2-1,TRBV19,few,TRBD2,CASLGTSGSYNEQFF,TGTGCCAGCCTCGGGACTAGCGGATCCTACAATGAGCAGTTCTTC
TRBJ2-3,TRBV6-2/TRBV6-3,-,-,CASSYDLRGTHTSTDTQYF,TGTGCCAGCAGTTACGATCTCCGGGGTACCCATACTAGCACAGATACGCAGTATTTT
TRBJ2-1,TRBV28,-,TRBD2,CASSLAAGGHHNEQFF,TGTGCCAGCAGCCTAGCAGCGGGGGGACATCACAATGAGCAGTTCTTC
TRBJ2-3,TRBV20-1,-,TRBD2,CSALWGAGGPGTDTQYF,TGCAGTGCTCTTTGGGGAGCGGGGGGGCCTGGTACAGATACGCAGTATTTT
TRBJ2-3,TRBV7-8,-,-,CASSFGPDAHTDTQYF,TGTGCCAGCAGCTTCGGGCCCGATGCCCACACAGATACGCAGTATTTT
TRBJ2-7,TRBV20-1,-,-,CSARDLATGSYEQYF,TGCAGTGCTAGAGACCTTGCTACAGGGTCCTACGAGCAGTACTTC
TRBJ2-1,TRBV7-2,many,TRBD1,CASSTDRGSYNEQFF,TGTGCCAGCAGCACCGACAGGGGATCCTACAATGAGCAGTTCTTC
TRBJ1-2,TRBV3-1,-,-,CASTSGGGRGYTF,TGTGCCAGCACCTCCGGGGGCGGCCGCGGCTACACCTTC
TRBJ1-2,TRBV20-1,-,-,CSARDGFGAVFGYTF,TGCAGTGCTAGAGATGGGTTCGGGGCCGTATTCGGCTACACCTTC
TRBJ1-6,TRBV19,few,-,CASSIKGFRPLHF,TGTGCCAGTAGTATTAAAGGCTTTCGCCCCCTCCACTTT
TRBJ2-6,TRBV6-1,few,TRBD1,CASRRQGGRANVLTF,TGTGCCAGCAGACGACAGGGTGGAAGAGCCAACGTCCTGACTTTC
TRBJ2-7,TRBV5-1,-,-,CASSLGADSYEQYF,TGCGCCAGCAGCTTAGGGGCAGACTCCTACGAGCAGTACTTC
TRBJ1-1,TRBV19,-,-,CASSIGGRTRNTEAFF,TGTGCCAGTAGTATAGGTGGGAGGACCCGGAACACTGAAGCTTTCTTT
TRBJ2-3,TRBV24-1,-,TRBD2,CATSDPRGGPDTQYF,TGTGCCACCAGTGACCCCCGCGGGGGTCCAGATACGCAGTATTTT
TRBJ2-2,TRBV29-1,-,TRBD1,CSGQGDFAGELFF,TGCAGCGGACAGGGAGACTTCGCCGGGGAGCTGTTTTTT
TRBJ2-2,TRBV11-3,many,-,CASSLDRDTGELFF,TGTGCCAGCAGCTTAGATCGCGACACCGGGGAGCTGTTTTTT
TRBJ2-1,TRBV7-9,few,-,CASSDLGGHPQFF,TGTGCCAGCAGCGACCTTGGGGGCCACCCTCAGTTCTTC
TRBJ2-2,TRBV13,-,TRBD1,CASRQTGSTGELFF,TGTGCCAGCCGCCAGACAGGGAGCACCGGGGAGCTGTTTTTT
TRBJ2-1,TRBV5-1,many,-,CASSLARLDSEQFF,TGCGCCAGCAGCTTGGCTAGGCTGGATAGTGAGCAGTTCTTC
TRBJ2-5,TRBV5-6,-,-,CASSFLLQETQYF,TGTGCCAGCAGCTTCCTCCTCCAAGAGACCCAGTACTTC